The present entry profiles one T cell receptor (beta chain) with its context. Each cell subset's genomic DNA was divided evenly among several immunoSEQ plates. Profiled with immunoSEQ multiplex PCR; TCRdb holds only in-frame clones, not every one. The sample includes 2 million to 2.5 million clones, 90% to 97% seen only once; the top ten take about 0.13%. Deletions cut 1 base from V and 4 bases from J, with 17 bases between. The germline CDR1 and CDR2 sequences are SGHAT and FQNNGV. The CDR3 is 16 residues long. The study separated CD4+ cells into CD45RA+ naive and CD45RA-negative memory subsets. This sample was included in a study of shared clonotypes between healthy human individuals. Study in general: The study drew on a couple of women and a few men aged 18 to 49 as donors.

The chain has TRBV11-2 and TRBJ2-7; a weak D match, TRBD2 (6 bases). Sequencing was carried out using naive CD4+ T cells sorted from blood. Subset defined: CD45RA+ positively selected. This sequence was found in a young man in good health. CDR3 bases: TGTGCCAGCAGCTTAGTTGCGGGGTCAGGCCAATACGAGCAGTACTTC. Protein product: CASSLVAGSGQYEQYF.